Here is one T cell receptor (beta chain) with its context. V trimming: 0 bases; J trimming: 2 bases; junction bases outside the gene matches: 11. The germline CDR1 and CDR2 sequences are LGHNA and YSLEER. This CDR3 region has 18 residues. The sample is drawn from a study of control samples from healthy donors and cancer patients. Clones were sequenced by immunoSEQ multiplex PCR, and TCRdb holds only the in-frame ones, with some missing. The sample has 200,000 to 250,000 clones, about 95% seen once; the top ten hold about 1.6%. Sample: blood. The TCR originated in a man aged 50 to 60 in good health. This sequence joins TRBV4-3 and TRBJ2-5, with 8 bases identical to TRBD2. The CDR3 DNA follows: TGCGCCAGCAGCCAAGATCGGGGGACTAGAGGGTGGCAAGAGACCCAGTACTTC. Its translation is CASSQDRGTRGWQETQYF.